The clone carrying this TCR beta chain showed up just once. Per the germline V gene, CDR1 is MDHEN and CDR2 is SYDVKM. The CDR3 is made up of 13 amino acids. The V and J ends lost 6 bases and 5 bases respectively, with 13 bases between them. These data come from a study of blood T cell repertoires in COVID-19. Whole-study context: The samples span acute and convalescent COVID-19 from the United States, Italy and Spain.

Libraries were prepared by immunoSEQ multiplex PCR; TCRdb keeps only in-frame clonotypes and omits some of them. This table holds 58,000 or so clones, less than 90% found once. The specimen was peripheral blood. This TCR derives from a woman aged 65 to 85 with active COVID-19. The V call is TRBV28, the J call TRBJ2-5, with unresolved D. DNA of the CDR3: TGTGCCAGCAGCTGGTCCGGGTTCGAGACCCAGTACTTC. Protein product: CASSWSGFETQYF. The full variable domain, rest sourced from reference TRBV28 and TRBJ2-5, is DVKVTQSSRYLVKRTGEKVFLECVQDMDHENMFWYRQDPGLGLRLIYFSYDVKMKEKGDIPEGYSVSREKKERFSLILESASTNQTSMYLCASSWSGFETQYFGPGTRLLVL.